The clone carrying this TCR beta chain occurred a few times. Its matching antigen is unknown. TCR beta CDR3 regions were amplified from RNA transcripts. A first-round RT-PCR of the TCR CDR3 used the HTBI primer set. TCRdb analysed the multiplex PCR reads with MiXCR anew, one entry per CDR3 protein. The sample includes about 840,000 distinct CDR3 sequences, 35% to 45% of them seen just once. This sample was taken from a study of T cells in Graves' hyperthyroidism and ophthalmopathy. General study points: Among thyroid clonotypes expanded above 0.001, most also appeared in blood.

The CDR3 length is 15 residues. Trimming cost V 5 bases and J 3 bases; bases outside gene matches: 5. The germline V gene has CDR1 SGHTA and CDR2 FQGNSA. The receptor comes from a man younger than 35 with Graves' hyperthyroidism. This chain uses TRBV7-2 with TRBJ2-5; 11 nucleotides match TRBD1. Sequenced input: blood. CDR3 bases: TGTGCCAGCAGCCTCGGGACAGGGGGTGAAGAGACCCAGTACTTC. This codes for CASSLGTGGEETQYF.